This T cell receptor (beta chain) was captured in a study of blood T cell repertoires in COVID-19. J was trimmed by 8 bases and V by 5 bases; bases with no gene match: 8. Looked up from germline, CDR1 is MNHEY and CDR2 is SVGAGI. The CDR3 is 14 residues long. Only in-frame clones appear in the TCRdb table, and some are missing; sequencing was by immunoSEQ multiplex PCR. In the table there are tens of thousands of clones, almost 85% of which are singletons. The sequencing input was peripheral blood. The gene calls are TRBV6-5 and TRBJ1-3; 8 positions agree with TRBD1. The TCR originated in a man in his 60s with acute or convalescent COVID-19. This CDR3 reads CASSLGQGRDTIYF. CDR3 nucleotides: TGTGCCAGCAGTCTTGGACAGGGCAGGGACACCATATATTTT.